This is a list of T cell receptor beta chains from one sample in a study of T cell repertoires in cytomegalovirus infection. Antigen specificity for these receptors is unknown. TCRdb analysed the reads with MiXCR anew, one entry per CDR3 protein. The data hold approximately 730,000 distinct CDR3 sequences, with 30% to 40% observed a single time. Sequenced here: cultured PBMCs, sampled from culture after CMV antigen stimulation. All receptors derive from a human donor in good health (CMV status not recorded). Some clones in this sample may be carry-over from other donors' samples. CDR3s include the opening cysteine and the closing phenylalanine or tryptophan. Fields, in order: clone size, D gene, V gene, CDR3 protein. The D gene is left open where the match is weak. Expanded clones get a size class; other rows say once, few or many, or leave the size out.

abundance: NA
d_gene: NA
v_gene: TRBV27
CDR3aa: CASRLIKADTQYF

abundance: few
d_gene: TRBD1
v_gene: TRBV7-9
CDR3aa: CASSYNTGEEETQYF

abundance: few
d_gene: NA
v_gene: TRBV7-6
CDR3aa: CASSLEVWATNEKLFF

abundance: few
d_gene: NA
v_gene: TRBV12-5
CDR3aa: CASGDPQGIYLQSSYNSPLHF

abundance: NA
d_gene: TRBD1
v_gene: TRBV6-6
CDR3aa: CASRLPEGQDPHGYTF

abundance: few
d_gene: TRBD1
v_gene: TRBV27
CDR3aa: CASSDSGGSFF

abundance: NA
d_gene: TRBD2
v_gene: TRBV29-1
CDR3aa: CSVAAGVAYEQYF

abundance: NA
d_gene: NA
v_gene: TRBV19
CDR3aa: CASSNPRDAARSGANVLTF

abundance: few
d_gene: TRBD2
v_gene: TRBV5-1
CDR3aa: CASSPTSAGETQYF

abundance: NA
d_gene: TRBD2
v_gene: TRBV20-1
CDR3aa: CREPLAGNSYNEQFF

abundance: NA
d_gene: NA
v_gene: TRBV11-3
CDR3aa: CASSSHSSGELFF

abundance: NA
d_gene: NA
v_gene: TRBV7-9
CDR3aa: CASSGGNDGYTF

abundance: NA
d_gene: TRBD1
v_gene: TRBV14
CDR3aa: CASSHDRGYGYTF

abundance: once
d_gene: NA
v_gene: TRBV29-1
CDR3aa: CSGAGKPYTDTQYF

abundance: NA
d_gene: NA
v_gene: TRBV7-9
CDR3aa: CASSTQVTALDSYEQYF

abundance: many
d_gene: NA
v_gene: TRBV7-2
CDR3aa: CASSLLTGPYNEQFF

abundance: NA
d_gene: NA
v_gene: TRBV5-4
CDR3aa: CASRPNPGRAYEQYF

abundance: NA
d_gene: NA
v_gene: TRBV12-3/TRBV12-4
CDR3aa: CASSSVPQLGEKLFF

abundance: few
d_gene: TRBD1
v_gene: TRBV6-2/TRBV6-3
CDR3aa: CASSYQTGTGPVEQYF

abundance: few
d_gene: NA
v_gene: TRBV7-2
CDR3aa: CASSTDQRIGQYF

abundance: NA
d_gene: TRBD1
v_gene: TRBV20-1
CDR3aa: CSARQGAREKLFF

abundance: few
d_gene: NA
v_gene: TRBV2
CDR3aa: CASSDGLVDNEQFF

abundance: NA
d_gene: NA
v_gene: TRBV5-4
CDR3aa: CASSLSPAGNTIYF

abundance: NA
d_gene: TRBD1
v_gene: TRBV10-3
CDR3aa: CAISAGPGQGDGNTIYF

abundance: few
d_gene: TRBD1
v_gene: TRBV27
CDR3aa: CASSARDRAYNEQFF

abundance: NA
d_gene: TRBD1
v_gene: TRBV5-1
CDR3aa: CASSLAFGQGNEKLFF

abundance: few
d_gene: TRBD1
v_gene: TRBV5-6
CDR3aa: CASSQTKTGGARETQYF

abundance: few
d_gene: NA
v_gene: TRBV2
CDR3aa: CASSPLDRPTDTQYF

abundance: NA
d_gene: NA
v_gene: TRBV28
CDR3aa: CASSLLLRTAIYEQYF

abundance: few
d_gene: TRBD1
v_gene: TRBV6-1
CDR3aa: CASRIRPGQGSGELFF